Following are 21 T cell receptor beta chains from one sample sequenced in a study of prognosis after radiotherapy for stage I lung cancer. The authors amplified TCR beta CDR3 from genomic DNA using two-round multiplex PCR. Amplification in first-round PCR relied on primers specific to each TRBV and TRBJ gene. TCRdb processed the multiplex PCR reads anew with MiXCR; each CDR3 protein has one entry. Among around 25,000 distinct CDR3 sequences listed, 35% to 40% were seen once. Sequences were derived from PBMCs, sampled before or after stereotactic body radiation therapy (not recorded which). All receptors derive from a donor aged 50 or older with non-small cell lung cancer.

This clonotype was counted a few times. The J gene is TRBJ1-3, the V gene TRBV20-1, with D unclear. Looked up from germline, CDR1 is DFQATT and CDR2 is SNEGSKA (reference sequence). Trimming left V 5 bases short and J 8 bases short, with 19 bases between. This CDR3 is built from 14 residues. The DNA for the CDR3 is TGCAGTGCTGCCGACTCGGAAGGTCGAGACACCATATATTTT. Translation gives CSAADSEGRDTIYF.

This chain joins TRBV7-8 and TRBJ2-7; D unclear. Trimming stripped 5 bases from V and 6 bases from J, with 11 bases between. CDR1 is SGHVS, CDR2 FQNEAQ, per germline. The CDR3 has 12 residues. The CDR3 bases are TGTGCCAGCAGCCCGGGTCGTGGCGAGCAGTACTTC. This codes for CASSPGRGEQYF.

CDR3 nucleotides: TGTGCCATCAGTCTGGGACTTAAAGCCTACGAGCAGTACTTC. This codes for CAISLGLKAYEQYF. The chain has TRBV13 and TRBJ2-7; D is possibly TRBD2 (6 bases). This CDR3 has 14 residues. V dropped 10 bases and J dropped 2 bases, with 18 bases sitting between them. Germline values: CDR1 PRHDT, CDR2 FYEKMQ (reference sequence).

This clonotype was detected ten times or more. The chain has TRBV3-2 and TRBJ2-2; the D segment call TRBD1 is taken from the table without a DNA check. TRBV3-2 is described as a pseudogene. This CDR3 has 18 residues. The CDR3 spells CASSQDGTGGDGTGELFF. The CDR3, as DNA: TGTGCCAGCAGCCAAGATGGGACCGGGGGGGACGGCACCGGGGAGCTGTTTTTT.

This clonotype appeared once. In DNA, the CDR3 is TGTGCCATCCAACCGGGACAGTCAAACAATGAGCAGTTCTTC. It yields the protein CAIQPGQSNNEQFF. The chain has TRBV6-8 and TRBJ2-1, with TRBD1 matching 7 bases. From germline, CDR1 is MNHGY and CDR2 SAAAGT. Trimming removed 10 bases from V and 5 bases from J; junction bases left unmatched: 11. The CDR3 covers 14 residues.

The rearrangement joins TRBV6-2 or TRBV6-3 to TRBJ2-2, with D perhaps matching TRBD1 (6 bases). With 6 bases removed from V and 3 bases from J, the gap between germline ends came to 14 bases. The germline V gene has CDR1 MNHEY and CDR2 SVGEGT. This CDR3 region has 15 residues. The CDR3 sequence is CASRSGTLYTGELFF. CDR3 nucleotides: TGTGCCAGCAGATCCGGGACATTGTACACCGGGGAGCTGTTTTTT.

In regard to this clonotype: One end of the junction does not line up with germline, which may come from a read error. The chain employs TRBV7-2 and TRBJ1-5, with D uncertain. The length of the CDR3 is 15 residues. Germline assignment: CDR1 SGHTA and CDR2 FQGNSA. The CDR3 here is CASSLEAGINKPQHF. The CDR3 DNA is TGTGCCAGCAGCTTAGAGGCGGGGATCAATAAGCCCCAGCATTTT.

The chain couples TRBV6-2 or TRBV6-3 to TRBJ2-2; 9 nucleotides agree with TRBD2. There are 15 residues in the CDR3. Germline assignment: CDR1 MNHEY and CDR2 SVGEGT. The V gene end was trimmed by 9 bases and the J gene end by 1 base; junction bases not matched to a gene: 6. This CDR3 is CASCKAGGNTGELFF. The CDR3 DNA is TGTGCCAGTTGTAAAGCGGGGGGGAACACCGGGGAGCTGTTTTTT.

The chain links TRBV7-2 to TRBJ1-5; no reliable D call. V dropped 0 bases and J dropped 0 bases, with 18 bases sitting between them. Looked up from germline, CDR1 is SGHTA and CDR2 is FQGNSA. This CDR3 is 19 amino acids long. The CDR3 DNA reads as TGTGCCAGCAGCTTAGCAGGAGCATCGACTTATTATAGCAATCAGCCCCAGCATTTT. This gives the protein CASSLAGASTYYSNQPQHF. Variable domain in full (rest from reference TRBV7-2 and TRBJ1-5): GAGVSQSPSNKVTEKGKDVELRCDPISGHTALYWYRQSLGQGLEFLIYFQGNSAPDKSGLPSDRFSAERTGGSVSTLTIQRTQQEDSAVYLCASSLAGASTYYSNQPQHFGDGTRLSIL.

CDR3 sequence: CASSQDDGREAFF. In DNA form, the CDR3 reads TGTGCCAGCAGCCAAGATGATGGTAGGGAAGCTTTCTTT. The genes are TRBV14 and TRBJ1-1; D ambiguous. The CDR3 length is 13 residues. V was trimmed by 0 bases and J by 8 bases, leaving 10 bases between them. CDR1 and CDR2 (germline): SGHDN, FVKESK.

As regards this clonotype: A far larger clone is one base from this, pointing to a likely read error. The CDR3 does not end in the conserved phenylalanine or tryptophan, so this is likely a read error. The chain has TRBV6-4 and TRBJ1-6; D possibly corresponds to TRBD1 (5 bases). CDR1 and CDR2 from the germline V gene are MRHNA and SNTAGT. The germline V and J ends were trimmed by 4 bases and 10 bases, with 20 bases remaining between them. The CDR3 has 16 residues. CDR3 DNA sequence: TGTGCCAGCAGTGTTGGGTATGGGGCGGCGGGCTCACCCCTCCACATT. Its translation is CASSVGYGAAGSPLHI.

J is TRBJ1-1 and V is TRBV11-2; maybe TRBD1 (5 bases). This CDR3 has 14 residues. The germline CDR1 and CDR2 sequences are SGHAT and FQNNGV. V gave up 8 bases and J gave up 3 bases, with 16 bases separating them. The CDR3 coding sequence is TGTGCCAGCGGCAAGGGACGGGGATACACTGAAGCTTTCTTT. Residues: CASGKGRGYTEAFF.

This clonotype came up many times. The chain is built from TRBV2 and TRBJ1-3; the match to TRBD1 covers 8 bases. The length of the CDR3 is 13 residues. Trimming at V came to 10 bases and at J to 3 bases, leaving 5 bases not matched to a gene. Germline lookup yields CDR1 SNHLY and CDR2 FYNNEI. The CDR3 sequence: CANKQGVGNTIYF. The CDR3 DNA follows: TGTGCCAACAAACAGGGGGTTGGAAACACCATATATTTT.

This clonotype was found many times. Here the CDR3 DNA reads TGTGCCAGCAGCCGACAAATAGGAGGCACAGATACGCAGTATTTT. Translation gives CASSRQIGGTDTQYF. The genes are TRBV12-3 or TRBV12-4 and TRBJ2-3; no definite D call. Trimming took off 6 bases at V and 1 base at J, with 14 bases between the two ends. This CDR3 spans 15 amino acids.

The gene calls are TRBV10-2 and TRBJ1-2; D uncertain. The V gene lost 0 bases and the J gene lost 6 bases, with 11 bases spanning the gap. The CDR3 consists of 14 residues. The V gene's germline CDR1 is WSHSY and CDR2 SAAADI. Written as DNA, the CDR3 is TGCGCCAGCAGTGAGTCATCTGGGCTAGATGGCTACACCTTC. As protein: CASSESSGLDGYTF.

Many counts were recorded for this clonotype. V gene TRBV4-3 combines with J gene TRBJ2-7; possible D gene TRBD2, 6 bases. The germline CDR1 and CDR2 sequences are LGHNA and YSLEER. The CDR3 has 13 residues. The V end was cut by 0 bases, the J end by 4 bases, with 7 bases between. The CDR3, as DNA: TGCGCCAGCAGCCAAGAACTAGCTTACGAGCAGTACTTC. Protein product: CASSQELAYEQYF.

This clonotype has at least ten counts. The chain carries TRBV28 and TRBJ1-5; D is undetermined. V lost 9 bases, J lost 5 bases, and 14 bases lay in between. The germline V gene has CDR1 MDHEN and CDR2 SYDVKM. CDR3 length equals 13 residues. The DNA of the CDR3 is TGTGCCAGTACGGAGGGTCACTATCAGCCCCAGCATTTT. Translating gives CASTEGHYQPQHF.

The J gene is TRBJ2-7, the V gene TRBV5-6; the D gene is possibly TRBD2 (6 bases). Looked up from germline, CDR1 is SGHDT and CDR2 is YYEEEE. Trimming took 5 bases from V and 3 from J, leaving 21 bases between them. The CDR3 is 16 amino acids. CDR3 DNA sequence: TGTGCCAGCAGTAGCGGTGAGCGAGGGACCTACTACGAGCAGTACTTC. This encodes CASSSGERGTYYEQYF.

The J gene is TRBJ2-1, the V gene TRBV28; the match to TRBD2 covers 7 bases. In germline, CDR1 is MDHEN, CDR2 SYDVKM. This CDR3 is 14 amino acids long. The V and J ends lost 6 bases and 6 bases, in that order; junction bases with no gene match: 8. Here the CDR3 DNA reads TGTGCCAGCAGCTTGGGGGGGAGAACCAATGAGCAGTTCTTC. Translation gives CASSLGGRTNEQFF.

This clonotype occurred many times. The rearrangement links TRBV24-1 to TRBJ2-7; 8 bases agree with TRBD2. CDR1 KGHDR and CDR2 SFDVKD come from the germline V gene. V shed 4 bases and J 2 bases; nucleotides not matched to a gene: 6. This CDR3 comprises 15 residues. The chain's CDR3 is CATSDSAGAAYEQYF. The CDR3 DNA follows: TGTGCCACCAGTGACTCAGCGGGAGCGGCCTACGAGCAGTACTTC.

On this clonotype itself: The CDR3 does not end in the conserved phenylalanine or tryptophan, so this is likely a read error. The chain carries TRBV2 and TRBJ1-2; no firm D call. Germline CDR1 SNHLY, CDR2 FYNNEI. CDR3 size: 13 residues. Trimming removed 5 bases from V and 4 bases from J, with 11 bases in between. CDR3 coding DNA: TGTGCCAGCAGTTTGTCTGGACCCTATGGCTACACCCTC. Protein: CASSLSGPYGYTL.